By sample share, the clone carrying this TCR beta chain is medium-sized (0.01 to 0.1%). TCRdb independently ran MiXCR on the 5' RACE reads; one entry per CDR3 protein. The sample records 35,000 to 50,000 distinct CDR3 sequences, 5% to 6.5% being singletons. This record comes from a study of early T cells in non-severe SARS-CoV-2 infection. The sample was whole blood, taken at baseline. The TCR sequence derives from an adult who was a healthcare worker with PCR-confirmed SARS-CoV-2 infection or an uninfected control (not recorded which).

The CDR3 protein is CASSLIGGSGNTIYF. CDR3 nucleotides: TGTGCCAGCAGCTTAATCGGGGGCTCTGGAAACACCATATATTTT. The gene calls are TRBV11-2 and TRBJ1-3; TRBD1 is a possible D gene (5 bases). V shed 2 bases and J shed 0 bases, with 8 bases lying between them. The CDR3 runs to 15 residues. CDR1 SGHAT and CDR2 FQNNGV come from the germline V gene.